A single sample is the source of the 24 T cell receptor beta chains below, sequenced in a study of radiotherapy plus CTLA-4 blockade in lung cancer. The table came from immunoSEQ multiplex PCR; TCRdb's copy has only in-frame clones and leaves some out. The table has roughly 50,000 clones, roughly 86% seen once; the top ten hold approximately 4.8%. The source was peripheral blood, collected from a patient treated with radiotherapy plus ipilimumab. These receptors were obtained from a human donor with non-small cell lung cancer whose response to radiotherapy plus ipilimumab could not be evaluated.

The V and J genes are TRBV7-2 and TRBJ1-1; D might be TRBD1 (6 bases). Germline assignment: CDR1 SGHTA and CDR2 FQGNSA. Trimming took 3 bases from V and 6 from J, leaving 11 bases between them. The CDR3 runs to 13 residues. The CDR3 bases are TGTGCCAGCAGCTTGGGACACCCGGCTGAAGCTTTCTTT. It translates to CASSLGHPAEAFF.

The rearrangement joins TRBV27 to TRBJ2-6; maybe TRBD2 (5 bases). This CDR3 has 15 residues. Germline assignment: CDR1 MNHEY and CDR2 SMNVEV (reference sequence). V shed 3 bases and J shed 5 bases, with 11 bases lying between them. The CDR3 nucleotides are TGTGCCAGCAGTTTTTTTCGGGGTCGGGCCAACGTCCTGACTTTC. Amino acid sequence: CASSFFRGRANVLTF.

This sequence joins TRBV7-9 and TRBJ1-1, with TRBD1 as a possible D gene (6 bases). The CDR3 has 15 residues. The V end was cut by 7 bases, the J end by 5 bases, with 20 bases between. Germline lookup yields CDR1 SEHNR and CDR2 FQNEAQ (reference sequence). The CDR3 region has the DNA TGTGCCAGCACGGTTTGGGGGGGCAGGGAGACTGAAGCTTTCTTT. Amino acid sequence: CASTVWGGRETEAFF.

The rearrangement uses TRBV7-6 and TRBJ2-5; 8 bases map to TRBD1. The end of the DNA aligns better with TRBJ2-7, so the J call may be wrong. Per the germline V gene, CDR1 is SGHVS and CDR2 is FNYEAQ. The CDR3 has 14 amino acids. CDR3 bases: TGTGCCAGCAGCTTAGGGACAGGGAACTACGAGCAGTACTTC. Protein product: CASSLGTGNYEQYF.

J is TRBJ2-2 and V is TRBV28; 10 bases fit TRBD2. V trimming: 6 bases; J trimming: 4 bases; junction bases outside the gene matches: 5. The CDR3 extends over 15 amino acids. The germline CDR1 and CDR2 sequences are MDHEN and SYDVKM. CDR3 in amino acids: CASSLRLAGTGELFF. The CDR3 DNA reads TGTGCCAGCAGCCTCCGACTAGCGGGCACCGGGGAGCTGTTTTTT.

The gene calls are TRBV28 and TRBJ2-1; no reliable D call. The V gene lost 4 bases and the J gene lost 7 bases, with 14 bases spanning the gap. Germline V gives CDR1 MDHEN, CDR2 SYDVKM. This CDR3 is built from 14 residues. The CDR3 DNA reads as TGTGCCAGCAGTTCTCCCGGGTCGATAAATGAGCAGTTCTTC. This encodes CASSSPGSINEQFF.

In its sample, this clone was seen a few times. The sample contains more than one DNA sequence encoding this CDR3. This chain links TRBV6-1 with TRBJ1-2; D remains unclear. Germline V gene data show CDR1 as MNHNS and CDR2 as SASEGT. There are 13 residues in the CDR3. Trimming took 3 bases from V and 3 from J, leaving 8 bases between them. DNA for the CDR3: TGTGCCAGCAGTGATGCACAGCACTATGGCTACACCTTC. Translated: CASSDAQHYGYTF.

The J gene is TRBJ1-1, the V gene TRBV19, with D uncertain. There are 13 residues in the CDR3. The germline CDR1 and CDR2 sequences are LNHDA and SQIVND (reference sequence). V was pared by 3 bases and J by 4 bases, with 9 bases between. The CDR3 loop is CASSINGVTEAFF. As DNA, the CDR3 is TGTGCCAGTAGTATTAACGGGGTCACTGAAGCTTTCTTT.

The chain employs TRBV7-2 and TRBJ1-2, with D possibly TRBD1 on 6 matching bases. The V and J ends lost 1 base and 1 base respectively, with 16 bases between them. CDR3 length: 17 residues. The germline CDR1 and CDR2 sequences are SGHTA and FQGNSA. The DNA for the CDR3 is TGTGCCAGCAGCTTAGAAAATGCGGCAGGGGTTAACTATGGCTACACCTTC. It yields the protein CASSLENAAGVNYGYTF. Combining the CDR3 with reference TRBV7-2 and TRBJ1-2 gives the whole variable domain GAGVSQSPSNKVTEKGKDVELRCDPISGHTALYWYRQSLGQGLEFLIYFQGNSAPDKSGLPSDRFSAERTGGSVSTLTIQRTQQEDSAVYLCASSLENAAGVNYGYTFGSGTRLTVV.

The genes are TRBV2 and TRBJ2-7; 8 bases map to TRBD2. J lost 3 bases, V lost 6 bases, and 10 bases had no gene match. The CDR3 loop spans 15 amino acids. Germline V gene sequence: CDR1 SNHLY, CDR2 FYNNEI. The CDR3 loop reads CASSPTGLGNYEQYF. The CDR3 DNA sequence: TGTGCCAGCAGCCCTACGGGACTAGGTAACTACGAGCAGTACTTC. The variable domain in full, with the rest retrieved from reference TRBV2 and TRBJ2-7, is EPEVTQTPSHQVTQMGQEVILRCVPISNHLYFYWYRQILGQKVEFLVSFYNNEISEKSEIFDDQFSVERPDGSNFTLKIRSTKLEDSAMYFCASSPTGLGNYEQYFGPGTRLTVT.

In this sample, this clone turned up once. The CDR3 here is CASSLNSYNEQFF. In nucleotides, the CDR3 is TGTGCCAGCAGCTTAAATTCTTACAATGAGCAGTTCTTC. The V gene is TRBV7-2, the J gene TRBJ2-1; D uncertain. This CDR3 region has 13 residues. Trimming took off 2 bases at V and 4 bases at J, with 6 bases between the two ends. Germline values: CDR1 SGHTA, CDR2 FQGNSA.

This chain uses TRBV2 with TRBJ2-7, with D perhaps TRBD1 (6 bases). Germline V CDR1 and CDR2: SNHLY, FYNNEI. The CDR3 runs 16 residues. V dropped 3 bases and J dropped 0 bases, with 15 bases sitting between them. CDR3 protein: CASSERRTAISYEQYF. The CDR3 DNA reads as TGTGCCAGCAGTGAGCGCCGGACAGCTATCTCCTACGAGCAGTACTTC.

This clone has only a few counts. The rearrangement links TRBV2 to TRBJ2-2; D is possibly TRBD1 (5 bases). The CDR3 runs to 14 residues. Trimming took 5 bases from V and 1 from J, leaving 8 bases between them. Germline V lookup: CDR1 SNHLY, CDR2 FYNNEI. The CDR3 DNA is TGTGCCAGCAGTTATGACAGGAACACCGGGGAGCTGTTTTTT. Translating gives CASSYDRNTGELFF. The whole variable domain, filled in from reference TRBV2 and TRBJ2-2, reads EPEVTQTPSHQVTQMGQEVILRCVPISNHLYFYWYRQILGQKVEFLVSFYNNEISEKSEIFDDQFSVERPDGSNFTLKIRSTKLEDSAMYFCASSYDRNTGELFFGEGSRLTVL.

This clone was recorded only once. Different DNA sequences within this sample yield the same CDR3. V usage is TRBV19 and J usage is TRBJ2-7; D is perhaps TRBD2 (5 bases). The V and J ends lost 4 bases and 3 bases respectively, with 10 bases between them. Per the germline V gene, CDR1 is LNHDA and CDR2 is SQIVND (reference sequence). The CDR3 has 13 residues. The CDR3 loop is CASSNGLLYEQYF. Here the CDR3 DNA reads TGTGCCAGTAGTAATGGACTGCTCTACGAGCAGTACTTC.

The V and J genes are TRBV28 and TRBJ1-5, with 7 positions matching TRBD1. The germline V gene encodes CDR1 MDHEN and CDR2 SYDVKM. The CDR3 is 14 residues long. V lost 3 bases and J lost 6; bases outside the gene matches: 5. CDR3 sequence reads: CASSFHTGVQPQHF. The CDR3, as DNA: TGTGCCAGCAGTTTCCATACAGGGGTTCAGCCCCAGCATTTT.

The J gene is TRBJ1-1, the V gene TRBV27, with a weak D call TRBD1 (5 bases). V gave up 5 bases and J gave up 5 bases, with 12 bases separating them. Germline CDR1 and CDR2: MNHEY and SMNVEV (reference sequence). The CDR3 extends over 13 amino acids. The CDR3: CASSPAGGTEAFF. CDR3 in DNA: TGTGCCAGCAGTCCCGCGGGGGGGACTGAAGCTTTCTTT.

The chain employs TRBV10-2 and TRBJ1-2, with D hard to call. The CDR3 consists of 12 residues. Germline assignment: CDR1 WSHSY and CDR2 SAAADI. V was pared by 3 bases and J by 2 bases, with 4 bases between. This CDR3 reads CASSEQNYGYTF. The DNA of the CDR3 is TGCGCCAGCAGTGAACAAAACTATGGCTACACCTTC.

V gene TRBV27 combines with J gene TRBJ2-1, with D perhaps TRBD1 (6 bases). Germline assignment: CDR1 MNHEY and CDR2 SMNVEV (reference sequence). The CDR3 sequence is 16 residues long. V shed 2 bases and J shed 4 bases, with 15 bases lying between them. CDR3: CASSLALRGSYNEQFF. The CDR3 DNA follows: TGTGCCAGCAGTTTAGCGCTAAGGGGGTCTTACAATGAGCAGTTCTTC.

This clone was detected once. This chain uses TRBV28 with TRBJ2-1; 7 positions agree with TRBD2. CDR1 is MDHEN and CDR2 is SYDVKM in the germline V gene. V shed 5 bases, J shed 9 bases, and the junction held 7 bases outside the gene matches. The CDR3 spans 13 residues. CDR3 sequence reads: CASSLMVAGEQFF. CDR3 DNA sequence: TGTGCCAGCAGTCTAATGGTAGCGGGTGAGCAGTTCTTC.

This rearrangement joins TRBV4-2 to TRBJ1-1; no definite D call. Trimming removed 0 bases at V and 0 bases at J, with 11 bases between. The V gene's germline CDR1 is LGHNA and CDR2 YNFKEQ. There are 16 residues in the CDR3. This CDR3 reads CASSQDPHSMNTEAFF. Written as DNA, the CDR3 is TGTGCCAGCAGCCAAGATCCACACAGTATGAACACTGAAGCTTTCTTT.

The rearrangement uses TRBV28 and TRBJ1-1; the match to TRBD1 covers 8 bases. The CDR3 totals 15 residues. J was trimmed by 1 base and V by 4 bases; bases with no gene match: 5. Germline CDR1 MDHEN, CDR2 SYDVKM. CDR3 region: CASSSIGQGNTEAFF. The CDR3 nucleotides are TGTGCCAGCAGTTCCATTGGACAGGGGAACACTGAAGCTTTCTTT.

This clone was counted only a few times. The CDR3 loop is CASSPPYNSPLHF. As DNA, the CDR3 is TGTGCCAGCTCACCCCCATATAATTCACCCCTCCACTTT. This chain connects TRBV18 to TRBJ1-6; D uncertain. The V gene's germline CDR1 is KGHSH and CDR2 LQKENI. Trimming stripped 3 bases from V and 4 bases from J, with 4 bases between. CDR3 length: 13 amino acids.

This rearrangement joins TRBV19 to TRBJ1-3; 7 bases map to TRBD1. V shed 6 bases and J 4 bases; nucleotides not matched to a gene: 6. Germline V gene sequence: CDR1 LNHDA, CDR2 SQIVND (reference sequence). The CDR3 consists of 14 residues. CDR3 coding DNA: TGTGCCAGTAGGATACAGGGGCCCGGAAACACCATATATTTT. It specifies CASRIQGPGNTIYF.

The V call is TRBV28, the J call TRBJ2-1; 7 nucleotides match TRBD2. Germline-derived CDR1 and CDR2 are MDHEN and SYDVKM. J was trimmed by 9 bases and V by 2 bases; bases with no gene match: 10. CDR3 size: 15 residues. This CDR3 is CASSLGGSMGGEQFF. CDR3 nucleotides: TGTGCCAGCAGTTTAGGCGGGAGCATGGGGGGTGAGCAGTTCTTC.